This is a list of T cell receptor beta chains from one sample in a study of T cell responses to AZD1222 COVID-19 vaccine. Assay: immunoSEQ multiplex PCR; the TCRdb copy retains only in-frame clones and omits some. The sample includes just under 150,000 clones, around 83% of them seen just once. Sequencing was performed on peripheral blood, taken 28 days after the second AZD1222 dose. These receptors originate from an adult who received the AZD1222 COVID-19 vaccine. Both conserved end residues are part of each CDR3. A D gene is named only where the DNA matches it firmly. Clone size is shown for a subset of rows, as once, few, many or a class of expanded clone.

length | D | J | V | size | CDR3 | DNA
18 | . | TRBJ1-6 | TRBV3-1/TRBV3-2 | . | CASSQERFRLSYNSPLHF | TGTGCCAGCAGCCAAGAACGGTTCAGGCTCTCCTATAATTCACCCCTCCACTTT
16 | . | TRBJ2-7 | TRBV10-3 | . | CATQQTSTISSYKQYF | TGTGCCACCCAGCAGACCTCTACTATCTCCTCCTACAAGCAGTACTTC
14 | . | TRBJ1-2 | TRBV10-3 | . | CAITSGPPASGYTF | TGTGCCATCACTTCGGGACCTCCAGCCTCTGGCTACACCTTC
15 | . | TRBJ2-7 | TRBV7-8 | . | CASSLGLSRAYEQYF | TGTGCCAGCAGCTTAGGGCTCAGCAGGGCCTACGAGCAGTACTTC
15 | . | TRBJ2-1 | TRBV19 | . | CASSTPGTPRGEQFF | TGTGCCAGTAGTACCCCCGGGACACCGAGAGGTGAGCAGTTCTTC
10 | . | TRBJ2-7 | TRBV11-2 | . | CAWGSYEQYF | TGTGCCTGGGGCTCCTACGAGCAGTACTTC
16 | TRBD2 | TRBJ2-7 | TRBV9 | . | CASSVAGGGNSYEQYF | TGTGCCAGCAGCGTGGCTGGGGGGGGTAACTCCTACGAGCAGTACTTC
14 | TRBD1 | TRBJ1-1 | TRBV2 | few | CASSGTGGNTEAFF | TGTGCCAGCAGTGGGACAGGGGGAAACACTGAAGCTTTCTTT
16 | TRBD2 | TRBJ2-3 | TRBV11-3 | . | CASSPGTSGGTDTQYF | TGTGCCAGCAGCCCGGGGACTAGCGGAGGCACAGATACGCAGTATTTT
16 | . | TRBJ2-7 | TRBV21-1 | . | CASSKVPASGRGEQYF | TGTGCCAGCAGCAAAGTCCCCGCTAGCGGGAGGGGCGAGCAGTACTTC
15 | TRBD1 | TRBJ1-2 | TRBV5-6 | . | CASSFRTGNTYGYTF | TGTGCCAGCAGCTTTAGGACAGGGAACACCTATGGCTACACCTTC
15 | TRBD1 | TRBJ2-7 | TRBV7-2 | . | CASSLAGQLLTEQYF | TGTGCCAGCAGCTTAGCGGGACAGCTCCTAACTGAGCAGTACTTC
14 | TRBD2 | TRBJ2-3 | TRBV10-3 | once | CACGGGPSTDTQYF | TGTGCCTGTGGCGGGGGGCCTAGCACAGATACGCAGTATTTT
15 | . | TRBJ1-6 | TRBV7-9 | . | CASSLAEPVGSPLHF | TGTGCCAGCAGCTTAGCGGAGCCAGTGGGTTCACCCCTCCACTTT
13 | . | TRBJ1-4 | TRBV5-1 | . | CASSPDRSEKLFF | TGCGCCAGCAGCCCAGACAGGTCCGAAAAACTGTTTTTT
16 | TRBD1 | TRBJ1-6 | TRBV19 | . | CASSINWGQVYSPLHF | TGTGCCAGTAGTATCAACTGGGGACAGGTGTATTCACCCCTCCACTTT
16 | . | TRBJ2-1 | TRBV24-1 | . | CATSDGDRYLYNEQFF | TGTGCCACCAGTGATGGGGACCGCTACCTTTACAATGAGCAGTTCTTC
18 | TRBD1 | TRBJ1-4 | TRBV10-3 | . | CAISESGTGLTTNEKLFF | TGTGCCATCAGTGAGTCCGGGACAGGGCTAACAACTAATGAAAAACTGTTTTTT
14 | . | TRBJ1-6 | TRBV5-1 | . | CASSSEALDSPLHF | TGCGCCAGCAGCTCGGAGGCGTTGGATTCACCCCTCCACTTT
14 | TRBD2 | TRBJ2-1 | TRBV11-3 | . | CASSLGISGNEQFF | TGTGCCAGCAGCTTAGGGATTAGCGGGAATGAGCAGTTCTTC
14 | . | TRBJ2-7 | TRBV4-1 | . | CASSQGLLSYEQYF | TGCGCCAGCAGCCAAGGACTTCTAAGCTACGAGCAGTACTTC
16 | . | TRBJ2-5 | TRBV10-3 | . | CAISESGTAQQETQYF | TGTGCCATCAGTGAGTCGGGAACGGCCCAGCAAGAGACCCAGTACTTC
17 | TRBD1 | TRBJ1-5 | TRBV19 | . | CASRWGTGPFSNQPQHF | TGTGCCAGTAGATGGGGGACAGGTCCTTTTAGCAATCAGCCCCAGCATTTT
17 | TRBD2 | TRBJ2-3 | TRBV3-1/TRBV3-2 | . | CASSQARTSGGTDTQYF | TGTGCCAGCAGCCAAGCAAGGACTAGCGGGGGCACAGATACGCAGTATTTT
16 | TRBD2 | TRBJ2-2 | TRBV27 | once | CASSLRTRVGTGELFF | TGTGCCAGCAGTCTTAGGACTAGGGTGGGCACCGGGGAGCTGTTTTTT
13 | TRBD2 | TRBJ2-1 | TRBV4-1 | . | CASREGNYNEQFF | TGCGCCAGTAGGGAGGGCAACTACAATGAGCAGTTCTTC
14 | . | TRBJ1-3 | TRBV28 | . | CASSFIHSGNTIYF | TGTGCCAGCAGTTTTATCCACTCTGGAAACACCATATATTTT
15 | . | TRBJ2-5 | TRBV6-5 | . | CASSWDFQGEETQYF | TGTGCCAGCAGTTGGGACTTTCAGGGGGAAGAGACCCAGTACTTC
15 | . | TRBJ1-2 | TRBV19 | . | CASSLIGDRVYGYTF | TGTGCCAGTAGCCTTATAGGTGACAGAGTCTATGGCTACACCTTC
12 | . | TRBJ2-5 | TRBV7-9 | . | CASSEFQETQYF | TGTGCCAGCAGCGAATTCCAAGAGACCCAGTACTTC
14 | . | TRBJ2-1 | TRBV6-2/TRBV6-3 | . | CASSWDSSYNEQFF | TGTGCCAGCAGCTGGGACTCCTCCTACAATGAGCAGTTCTTC
15 | . | TRBJ1-5 | TRBV7-9 | . | CASSLGSGPNQPQHF | TGTGCCAGCAGCTTAGGGTCAGGGCCGAATCAGCCCCAGCATTTT
15 | . | TRBJ2-7 | TRBV10-2 | . | CASSEVLVQFYEQYF | TGCGCCAGCAGTGAAGTGCTAGTTCAGTTCTACGAGCAGTACTTC
13 | . | TRBJ2-2 | TRBV12-3/TRBV12-4 | . | CASSLNIQGELFF | TGTGCCAGCAGTTTGAACATTCAGGGGGAGCTGTTTTTT
13 | . | TRBJ1-1 | TRBV29-1 | . | CSVEGETPRGAFF | TGCAGCGTTGAAGGAGAGACGCCCCGAGGAGCTTTCTTT
17 | TRBD2 | TRBJ2-1 | TRBV9 | . | CASSVVAAGGSYNEQFF | TGTGCCAGCAGCGTAGTTGCAGCGGGAGGGTCCTACAATGAGCAGTTCTTC
13 | . | TRBJ1-4 | TRBV5-4 | . | CASSSGGSQKLFF | TGTGCCAGCAGCTCTGGGGGCTCTCAAAAACTGTTTTTT
14 | TRBD1 | TRBJ1-4 | TRBV2 | . | CASGPRTGGIELFF | TGTGCCAGTGGTCCAAGGACAGGGGGAATAGAACTGTTTTTT
13 | . | TRBJ1-5 | TRBV11-2 | . | CASSLGAGQPQHF | TGTGCCAGCAGCTTAGGGGCTGGTCAACCCCAGCATTTT
10 | . | TRBJ2-1 | TRBV25-1 | . | CASSDNEQFF | TGTGCCAGCAGTGACAATGAGCAGTTCTTC
12 | . | TRBJ2-7 | TRBV5-1 | once | CASSLSENEQYF | TGCGCCAGCAGCTTATCCGAGAACGAGCAGTACTTC
18 | . | TRBJ2-7 | TRBV21-1 | . | CASSKGASGGALGYEQYF | TGTGCCAGCAGCAAAGGGGCTAGCGGGGGGGCCTTGGGCTACGAGCAGTACTTC
15 | TRBD2 | TRBJ2-1 | TRBV9 | . | CASSFGLAGSLEQFF | TGTGCCAGCAGCTTCGGACTAGCGGGATCACTTGAGCAGTTCTTC
11 | . | TRBJ1-3 | TRBV2 | . | CASSEGNTIYF | TGTGCCAGCAGTGAGGGGAACACCATATATTTT
16 | TRBD1 | TRBJ2-4 | TRBV7-9 | . | CASSDDRGLAKNIQYF | TGTGCCAGCAGTGACGACAGGGGGTTAGCCAAAAACATTCAGTACTTC
14 | . | TRBJ1-6 | TRBV7-2 | once | CASSWALYNSPLHF | TGTGCCAGCAGCTGGGCCCTATATAATTCACCCCTCCACTTT
15 | . | TRBJ2-5 | TRBV5-1 | . | CASSLGTTDQETQYF | TGCGCCAGCAGCTTGGGGACAACGGATCAAGAGACCCAGTACTTC
12 | . | TRBJ1-3 | TRBV3-1/TRBV3-2 | . | CASSQEAQAIFF | TGTGCCAGCAGCCAAGAGGCGCAGGCGATCTTTTTT
12 | . | TRBJ2-7 | TRBV2 | . | CASSGDVYEQYF | TGTGCCAGCAGCGGGGACGTCTACGAGCAGTACTTC
15 | . | TRBJ2-7 | TRBV5-4 | . | CASSRGDGQGYEQYF | TGTGCCAGCAGCCGGGGTGACGGGCAAGGGTACGAGCAGTACTTC
15 | TRBD2 | TRBJ2-1 | TRBV6-4 | . | CAGQGERGCSNEQFF | TGTGCCGGCCAAGGGGAGCGGGGGTGTAGCAATGAGCAGTTCTTC
16 | . | TRBJ1-4 | TRBV21-1 | . | CASSSRDRCTNEKLFF | TGTGCCAGCAGCAGCCGGGACAGATGCACTAATGAAAAACTGTTTTTT
13 | . | TRBJ2-1 | TRBV4-2 | few | CASSQAGNNEQFF | TGTGCCAGCAGCCAAGCAGGGAACAATGAGCAGTTCTTC
15 | TRBD2 | TRBJ2-3 | TRBV10-3 | . | CAITKTSGGTDTQYF | TGTGCCATCACCAAGACTAGCGGGGGCACAGATACGCAGTATTTT